These 16 T cell receptor beta chains were sequenced from one sample in a study of shared clonotypes between healthy human individuals (dated by TCRdb to 2019 to 2021). The library was generated by the immunoSEQ multiplex PCR assay. Imported from immuneACCESS, the table was reduced by TCRdb to in-frame sequences with V and J called. These copies leave out some clones; in studies compared against another copy, an unresolved V gene accounts for under half, and the cause of the remainder is not known. A total of millions of clones appear in this sample, around nine tenths of them only once. Jointly, the top ten make up roughly 0.13% of the sample. Sequenced: naive CD4+ T cells sorted from blood. The cell subset or site tag for this specimen amounts to: CD45RA+ positively selected. The receptor source for this set is a man aged 18 to 29 in good health.

This chain links TRBV19 with TRBJ2-2; D is unclear. Germline CDR1 and CDR2: LNHDA and SQIVND (reference sequence). The ends were cut back, 4 bases at V and 0 bases at J, with 9 bases in the middle. The CDR3 spans 15 residues. CDR3 coding DNA: TGTGCCAGTAGTACGCCCTGGACGAACACCGGGGAGCTGTTTTTT. This sequence encodes CASSTPWTNTGELFF.

The CDR3 here is CASSLSAPPDTQYF. Here the CDR3 DNA reads TGTGCCAGCAGTTTGTCGGCCCCGCCAGATACGCAGTATTTT. The chain uses TRBV28 and TRBJ2-3; D not resolved. Trimming cost V 3 bases and J 4 bases, with 11 bases left between them. Per germline, CDR1 MDHEN and CDR2 SYDVKM. CDR3 size: 14 residues.

As for this clone: The same CDR3 is also encoded by other DNA sequences in this sample. The chain uses TRBV27 and TRBJ2-5, with 8 bases fitting TRBD2. The V gene end was trimmed by 2 bases and the J gene end by 4 bases; junction bases not matched to a gene: 3. The CDR3 sequence is 14 residues long. Germline V gene data show CDR1 as MNHEY and CDR2 as SMNVEV (reference sequence). CDR3: CASSLRLAGETQYF. The DNA for the CDR3 is TGTGCCAGCAGTTTACGGCTAGCGGGAGAGACCCAGTACTTC.

The rearrangement uses TRBV5-1 and TRBJ2-4; D is ambiguous. V lost 4 bases, J lost 5 bases, and 19 bases lay in between. Germline V gene lookup returns CDR1 SGHRS and CDR2 YFSETQ. CDR3 length: 16 residues. Here the CDR3 reads CASSLSPTRQENIQYF. The CDR3 coding sequence is TGCGCCAGCAGCCTCTCCCCGACCCGGCAAGAAAACATTCAGTACTTC.

The chain carries TRBV9 and TRBJ1-5; D may be TRBD1 (6 bases). The CDR3 spans 14 residues. CDR1 and CDR2 from the germline V gene are SGDLS and YYNGEE. V lost 2 bases and J lost 3, with 9 bases in between. DNA of the CDR3: TGTGCCAGCAGCGTTTCAGGGGACAATCAGCCCCAGCATTTT. Translated, it gives CASSVSGDNQPQHF.

The V and J genes are TRBV15 and TRBJ2-4; no firm D call. The CDR3 runs to 17 residues. V lost 0 bases to trimming and J lost 1 base, with 13 bases between them. Germline V gives CDR1 LNHNV, CDR2 YYDKDF (reference sequence). The chain's CDR3 is CATSRDLGFMAKNIQYF. The CDR3 DNA sequence: TGTGCCACCAGCAGAGATCTGGGGTTTATGGCCAAAAACATTCAGTACTTC.

The J gene is TRBJ1-1, the V gene TRBV6-1; D uncertain. From germline, CDR1 is MNHNS and CDR2 SASEGT. V was pared by 9 bases and J by 5 bases, with 10 bases between. The CDR3 has 11 amino acids. The CDR3 loop is CASGWQTEAFF. For the CDR3, the DNA is TGTGCCAGTGGTTGGCAAACTGAAGCTTTCTTT.

This chain joins TRBV7-2 and TRBJ1-1; weak D call: TRBD1 (5 bases). This CDR3 contains 14 residues. Germline CDR1 and CDR2: SGHTA and FQGNSA. Trimming shortened V by 5 bases and J by 1 base, and 11 bases separated the two germline ends. Here the CDR3 DNA reads TGTGCCAGCAGCGTCCTGGGGGGGAACACTGAAGCTTTCTTT. Translated: CASSVLGGNTEAFF.

J is TRBJ2-1 and V is TRBV29-1; 13 positions match TRBD2. CDR1 SQVTM and CDR2 ANQGSEA come from the germline V gene. The V segment lost 2 bases and the J segment 7 bases; nucleotides outside the gene matches: 5. This CDR3 comprises 15 residues. CDR3 bases: TGCAGCGTTGAACCACTAGCGGGGGGGCCTAATGAGCAGTTCTTC. Protein: CSVEPLAGGPNEQFF.

The J gene is TRBJ2-5, the V gene TRBV2; D is possibly TRBD2 (6 bases). V was pared by 7 bases and J by 4 bases, with 16 bases between. The CDR3 covers 14 residues. CDR1 and CDR2 from the germline V gene are SNHLY and FYNNEI. CDR3 loop: CASIDGGLGETQYF. The CDR3 region has the DNA TGTGCCAGCATAGATGGGGGGTTGGGAGAGACCCAGTACTTC.

The V gene is TRBV7-2, the J gene TRBJ2-7; D perhaps matches TRBD1 (5 bases). There are 14 residues in the CDR3. V shed 2 bases and J shed 2 bases, with 10 bases lying between them. In germline, CDR1 is SGHTA, CDR2 FQGNSA. CDR3 coding DNA: TGTGCCAGCAGCTTAAGGGGCGCCGCCTACGAGCAGTACTTC. Protein: CASSLRGAAYEQYF.

A note on this clone: This sample includes further DNA sequences coding for the same CDR3. The V gene is TRBV30, the J gene TRBJ2-5, with 7 bases aligning to TRBD2. This CDR3 region has 13 residues. Trimming at V came to 0 bases and at J to 5 bases, leaving 3 bases not matched to a gene. CDR1 is GTSNPN, CDR2 SVGIG, per germline (reference sequence). The DNA for the CDR3 is TGTGCCTGGAGTGTACTCGGGAGGGAGACCCAGTACTTC. Translating it yields CAWSVLGRETQYF.

The V call is TRBV5-6, the J call TRBJ2-7; 10 bases are shared with TRBD2. J lost 7 bases, V lost 7 bases, and 8 bases had no gene match. The CDR3 sequence is 13 residues long. Per the germline V gene, CDR1 is SGHDT and CDR2 is YYEEEE. The CDR3 sequence: CASSKAGGNEQYF. The CDR3 bases are TGTGCCAGCTCGAAAGCGGGGGGGAATGAGCAGTACTTC.

V gene TRBV4-1 combines with J gene TRBJ2-5, with D possibly TRBD1 on 5 matching bases. Germline CDR1 MGHRA, CDR2 YSYEKL. Trimming shortened V by 2 bases and J by 1 base, and 11 bases separated the two germline ends. The length of the CDR3 is 15 residues. In nucleotides, the CDR3 is TGCGCCAGCAGCCAATTATCAGGGTTCCAAGAGACCCAGTACTTC. Its protein is CASSQLSGFQETQYF.

Notes on this clone: This same CDR3 is encoded by further DNA sequences in the sample. The chain carries TRBV9 and TRBJ2-1, with 7 bases identical to TRBD2. This CDR3 region has 16 residues. Germline loops: CDR1 SGDLS, CDR2 YYNGEE. The V segment lost 2 bases and the J segment 0 bases; nucleotides outside the gene matches: 5. The CDR3 coding sequence is TGTGCCAGCAGCGTCGGCGGGGGAAGCTCCTACAATGAGCAGTTCTTC. Protein product: CASSVGGGSSYNEQFF.

The chain joins TRBV11-2 to TRBJ2-5; D ambiguous. Deletions cut 1 base from V and 1 base from J, with 7 bases between. The germline V gene has CDR1 SGHAT and CDR2 FQNNGV. CDR3 length: 14 amino acids. CDR3 residues: CASSLGVLQETQYF. CDR3 coding DNA: TGTGCCAGCAGCTTAGGGGTGCTCCAAGAGACCCAGTACTTC.